This TCR beta chain comes out of a study of CD8+ T cells in alopecia areata. The study, taken as a whole, reports: Among the top 100, expanded CD8+ clones were significantly decreased by tofacitinib, as was scalp clonality.

Treatment noted: oral pan-JAK inhibitor, 5-10 mg twice daily. The V end lost 2 bases, the J end lost 2 bases, and 6 bases lay between the germline ends. Germline V lookup: CDR1 MNHNY, CDR2 SVGAGI (reference sequence). This CDR3 has 13 residues. Isolated RNA was reverse transcribed into cDNA used as the sequencing template. Method: immunoSEQ multiplex PCR; TCRdb's copy keeps in-frame clones and lacks some. The sample records about 200,000 clones, 50% to 60% being singletons. The sample holds a few counts of this clone. What it binds is unknown. This receptor was identified in a human donor with alopecia areata. This chain joins TRBV6-6 and TRBJ1-1; no clear D gene. The source was CD4+ T cells sorted from blood, collected at week 4, from a patient treated with tofacitinib. The CDR3 DNA reads as TGTGCCAGCAGTTACCCCCAAAACACTGAAGCTTTCTTT. Translated, it gives CASSYPQNTEAFF.